This entry features one T cell receptor (beta chain) sequence. Its specificity is unknown. The entry originates in a study of T cell clones after liver transplantation. Across the study: Samples came from ITN030ST, which attempted immunosuppression withdrawal within 2 years of liver transplantation. Study outcomes and limitations: Donor-reactive sequences fell more than third party-reactive ones, suggesting partial deletion.

Trimming removed 1 base at V and 3 bases at J, with 13 bases between. The germline V gene encodes CDR1 SGHNT and CDR2 YYREEE (reference sequence). This CDR3 is 15 amino acids long. Assay: immunoSEQ multiplex PCR; the TCRdb copy retains only in-frame clones and omits some. This table holds about 75,000 clones, approximately 80% found once. The source was CD4+ T cells from blood, collected 48 months after liver transplant. The chain couples TRBV5-4 to TRBJ2-5; D unresolved. The sequence came from a human patient who received a liver transplant. Some T cells may be provided by the graft donor. CDR3 amino acids: CASSLSSRQEETQYF. The CDR3 DNA reads TGTGCCAGCAGCTTGTCTTCTCGGCAAGAAGAGACCCAGTACTTC.